This is a list of T cell receptor beta chains from one sample in a study of blood T cell repertoires in COVID-19. Sequenced by immunoSEQ multiplex PCR; TCRdb stores in-frame clones only, minus some. The top ten clones hold around 14% of a sample with about 81,000 clones, less than 85% of them seen once. The sequenced material came from peripheral blood. These TCRs come from a human donor in a cohort sampled during active COVID-19. CDR3s leave out the opening cysteine and the closing phenylalanine or tryptophan. Each record gives: V gene, clone size, J gene, CDR3 protein. Clone size is stated in some rows and not others, as once, few, many or a class when expanded.

TRBV12-5	-	TRBJ2-2	ASGQRQTNTGELF
TRBV7-7	-	TRBJ2-2	ASSPSWERTGELF
TRBV5-6	-	TRBJ2-3	ASSATSTDTQY
TRBV5-3	-	TRBJ1-4	ARSPGEDRGSNEKLF
TRBV19	-	TRBJ1-5	ASQPKRGLQPQH
TRBV6-6	-	TRBJ2-7	ASSRAGASGGALSYEQY
TRBV6-5	-	TRBJ2-3	ASSYRRGGEDTQY
TRBV29-1	once	TRBJ1-2	SARDLDGYT
TRBV18	few	TRBJ1-2	ASSPDSYGYT
TRBV5-1	-	TRBJ1-4	ASSLGDKSEKLF
TRBV30	few	TRBJ1-6	AWTLLGGGSPLH
TRBV11-3	-	TRBJ2-3	ASSLYGGPADTQY
TRBV7-4	-	TRBJ1-4	ASAPGEKLF
TRBV6-5	-	TRBJ1-1	ASRGRQGFTEAF
TRBV6-1	-	TRBJ2-7	ASSESGSYEQY
TRBV2	-	TRBJ2-7	ASSLYEQY
TRBV14	once	TRBJ2-7	ASSQTSGSYEQY
TRBV3-1/TRBV3-2	-	TRBJ2-7	ASSHFGQGHEQY
TRBV9	-	TRBJ2-1	ASSRGTGGWSEQF
TRBV14	-	TRBJ2-7	ASSQGVGEQY
TRBV5-1	-	TRBJ2-2	ASRQGADTGELF
TRBV7-3	-	TRBJ2-2	ASSLTVPGTGELF
TRBV9	-	TRBJ1-2	ASSLRYRGGYYGYT
TRBV4-1	many	TRBJ1-5	ASSQSGQGFQPQH
TRBV19	few	TRBJ1-2	ASSTDSKRGYT
TRBV6-5	-	TRBJ1-1	ASSQRTGPNTEAF
TRBV9	-	TRBJ2-1	ASSVSDHEQF
TRBV5-6	-	TRBJ2-2	ASSTGQITGELF
TRBV28	-	TRBJ1-1	ASSLRVEAF
TRBV27	-	TRBJ2-5	AGEGGAGLAQY
TRBV29-1	-	TRBJ2-7	SVEERGRVGYEQY
TRBV7-8	-	TRBJ2-7	ASSFREQSYEQY
TRBV15	-	TRBJ2-1	ATSREKVQRGTSGGYNEQF